This passage covers 13 T cell receptor beta chains from one sample sequenced in a study of radiotherapy plus CTLA-4 blockade in lung cancer. The method was immunoSEQ multiplex PCR; TCRdb's version includes in-frame clones alone and lacks a portion of them. The sample yields about 80,000 clones, around 88% seen once. The sample was peripheral blood, taken from a patient treated with radiotherapy plus ipilimumab. All receptors derive from a human donor with non-small cell lung cancer who had a partial response to radiotherapy plus ipilimumab.

This clone has only one observation. The chain couples TRBV9 to TRBJ2-2, with a weak D call TRBD1 (5 bases). Trimming removed 0 bases from V and 0 bases from J, with 9 bases in between. The CDR3 is 16 amino acids. Germline values: CDR1 SGDLS, CDR2 YYNGEE. CDR3 residues: CASSVEGRTNTGELFF. For the CDR3, the DNA is TGTGCCAGCAGCGTAGAGGGGCGGACGAACACCGGGGAGCTGTTTTTT.

This clone was observed once. The genes are TRBV7-3 and TRBJ1-1; TRBD1 is a possible D gene (5 bases). The CDR3 is 14 amino acids. Germline-derived CDR1 and CDR2 are SGHTA and FQGTGA. Deletions cut 3 bases from V and 1 base from J, with 9 bases between. CDR3 loop: CASSFEGENTEAFF. DNA of the CDR3: TGTGCCAGCAGCTTTGAAGGGGAGAACACTGAAGCTTTCTTT.

The genes are TRBV9 and TRBJ2-7, with TRBD2 as a possible D gene (6 bases). CDR1 is SGDLS, CDR2 YYNGEE, per germline. The CDR3 consists of 14 residues. The V gene lost 0 bases and the J gene lost 6 bases, with 13 bases spanning the gap. DNA of the CDR3: TGTGCCAGCAGCGTAGTCGGGAGTCTCAGCGAGCAGTACGTC. Translated, it gives CASSVVGSLSEQYV.

This clone was recorded only once. The rearrangement links TRBV5-1 to TRBJ2-7; 8 positions match TRBD1. Germline V gene data show CDR1 as SGHRS and CDR2 as YFSETQ. Trimming at V came to 3 bases and at J to 5 bases, leaving 7 bases not matched to a gene. The CDR3 length is 14 residues. The CDR3 reads CASSWQGAADEQYF. The CDR3 DNA follows: TGCGCCAGCAGCTGGCAGGGGGCTGCCGACGAGCAGTACTTC.

The V call is TRBV6-5, the J call TRBJ2-1; the match to TRBD2 covers 9 bases. Germline V gene data show CDR1 as MNHEY and CDR2 as SVGAGI. The length of the CDR3 is 15 residues. The J segment lost 6 bases and the V segment lost 7 bases, leaving 10 bases of the junction unmatched. CDR3 protein: CASTLGGLAGNEQFF. The CDR3 DNA reads as TGTGCCAGCACTCTAGGGGGACTAGCTGGCAATGAGCAGTTCTTC.

A word on this clone: The same CDR3 also results from other DNA sequences found in this sample. The V and J genes are TRBV28 and TRBJ1-5, with a tentative D call TRBD1 (6 bases). V gave up 2 bases and J gave up 2 bases, with 10 bases separating them. The CDR3 covers 15 residues. The germline gives CDR1 MDHEN, CDR2 SYDVKM. CDR3 coding DNA: TGTGCCAGCAGTTTAGGGGGCGCTGGCAATCAGCCCCAGCATTTT. Amino acids: CASSLGGAGNQPQHF.

V and J are TRBV7-9 and TRBJ2-7, with D possibly being TRBD2 (6 bases). V lost 3 bases, J lost 9 bases, and 12 bases lay in between. The V gene's germline CDR1 is SEHNR and CDR2 FQNEAQ (reference sequence). The CDR3 has 12 residues. For the CDR3, the DNA is TGTGCCAGCAGCTTGGGGGGAGCTGGGCAGTACGTC. Encoded protein: CASSLGGAGQYV.

V gene TRBV5-1 combines with J gene TRBJ2-7; TRBD1 agrees at 8 bases. Germline CDR1 reads SGHRS; CDR2 reads YFSETQ. The CDR3 has 14 amino acids. The V segment lost 0 bases and the J segment 1 base; nucleotides outside the gene matches: 0. CDR3 loop: CASSLGQGSYEQYV. The DNA for the CDR3 is TGCGCCAGCAGCTTGGGACAGGGGTCCTACGAGCAGTACGTC.

CDR3 protein: CASNRPGTTDTEAFF. CDR3 in DNA: TGTGCCAGCAATCGCCCCGGGACTACAGACACTGAAGCTTTCTTT. The genes are TRBV6-5 and TRBJ1-1; weak D call: TRBD1 (5 bases). Per the germline V gene, CDR1 is MNHEY and CDR2 is SVGAGI. CDR3 size: 15 residues. V lost 7 bases, J lost 3 bases, and 18 bases lay in between.

The chain recombines TRBV7-6 with TRBJ1-1; D gene unclear. Germline V gives CDR1 SGHVS, CDR2 FNYEAQ. Trimming pared 2 bases from V and 7 bases from J, leaving 14 bases between. CDR3 length: 14 residues. Here the CDR3 reads CASSLSVYRSEAFF. The CDR3 nucleotides read TGTGCCAGCAGCTTAAGTGTGTATAGGAGTGAAGCTTTCTTT.

V and J are TRBV5-1 and TRBJ1-2; TRBD1 agrees at 7 bases. Trimming removed 3 bases from V and 5 bases from J; junction bases left unmatched: 4. Per germline, CDR1 SGHRS and CDR2 YFSETQ. This CDR3 is built from 13 residues. This chain's CDR3 is CASSWTGDYGYTF. In DNA, the CDR3 is TGCGCCAGCAGCTGGACAGGAGATTATGGCTACACCTTC.

This chain links TRBV5-1 with TRBJ2-5, with 12 bases matching TRBD2. This CDR3 comprises 15 residues. CDR1 and CDR2 (germline): SGHRS, YFSETQ. V dropped 1 base and J dropped 4; count of bases not matched to a gene: 2. The CDR3 DNA follows: TGCGCCAGCAGCTTGATGGGACTAGCGGGAGAGACCCAGTACTTC. Translating it yields CASSLMGLAGETQYF.

J is TRBJ2-5 and V is TRBV7-3; 12 nucleotides align to TRBD1. The CDR3 loop spans 14 amino acids. CDR1 is SGHTA and CDR2 is FQGTGA in the germline V gene. V lost 5 bases to trimming and J lost 6 bases; unmatched junction nucleotides: 4. The CDR3 nucleotides are TGTGCCAGCAGCGGGACAGGGGGCGGACAGACCCAGTACTTC. Protein product: CASSGTGGGQTQYF.